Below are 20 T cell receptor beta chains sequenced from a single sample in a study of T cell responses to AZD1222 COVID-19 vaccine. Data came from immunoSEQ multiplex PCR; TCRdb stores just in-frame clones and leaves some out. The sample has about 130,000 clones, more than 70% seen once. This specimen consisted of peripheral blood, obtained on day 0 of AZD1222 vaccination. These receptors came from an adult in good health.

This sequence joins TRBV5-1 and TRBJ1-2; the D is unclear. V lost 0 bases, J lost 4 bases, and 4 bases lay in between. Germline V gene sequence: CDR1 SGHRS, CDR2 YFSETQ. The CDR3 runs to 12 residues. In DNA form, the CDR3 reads TGCGCCAGCAGCTTGGAAGCCTATGGCTACACCTTC. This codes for CASSLEAYGYTF. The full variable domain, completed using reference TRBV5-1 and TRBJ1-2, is KAGVTQTPRYLIKTRGQQVTLSCSPISGHRSVSWYQQTPGQGLQFLFEYFSETQRNKGNFPGRFSGRQFSNSRSEMNVSTLELGDSALYLCASSLEAYGYTFGSGTRLTVV.

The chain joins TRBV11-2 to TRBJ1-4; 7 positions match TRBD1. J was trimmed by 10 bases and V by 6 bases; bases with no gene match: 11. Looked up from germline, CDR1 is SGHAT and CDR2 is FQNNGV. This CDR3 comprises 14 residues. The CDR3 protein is CASSWGQGGRKLFF. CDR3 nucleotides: TGTGCCAGCAGTTGGGGCCAGGGGGGAAGAAAACTGTTTTTT.

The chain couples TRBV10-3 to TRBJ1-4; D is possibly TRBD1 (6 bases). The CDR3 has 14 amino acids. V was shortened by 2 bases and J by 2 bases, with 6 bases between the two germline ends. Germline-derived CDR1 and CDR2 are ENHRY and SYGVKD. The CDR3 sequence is CAISETGTNEKLFF. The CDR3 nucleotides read TGTGCCATCAGTGAGACAGGGACTAATGAAAAACTGTTTTTT.

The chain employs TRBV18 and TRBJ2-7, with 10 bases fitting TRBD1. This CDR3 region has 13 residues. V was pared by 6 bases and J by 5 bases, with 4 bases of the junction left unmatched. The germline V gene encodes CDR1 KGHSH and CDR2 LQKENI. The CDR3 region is CASSRTGGHEQYF. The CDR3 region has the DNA TGTGCCAGCTCCCGGACAGGGGGTCACGAGCAGTACTTC.

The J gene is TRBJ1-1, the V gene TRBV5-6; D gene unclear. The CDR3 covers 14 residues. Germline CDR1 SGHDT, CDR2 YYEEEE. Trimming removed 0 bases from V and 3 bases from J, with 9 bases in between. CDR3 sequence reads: CASSLVAAYTEAFF. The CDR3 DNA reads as TGTGCCAGCAGCTTGGTAGCGGCATACACTGAAGCTTTCTTT.

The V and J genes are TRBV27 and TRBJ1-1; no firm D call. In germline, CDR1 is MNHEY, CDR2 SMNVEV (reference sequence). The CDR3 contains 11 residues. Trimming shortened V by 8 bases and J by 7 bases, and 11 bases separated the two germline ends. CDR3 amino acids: CASLRSGEAFF. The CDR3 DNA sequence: TGTGCCAGCCTTCGTTCGGGTGAAGCTTTCTTT.

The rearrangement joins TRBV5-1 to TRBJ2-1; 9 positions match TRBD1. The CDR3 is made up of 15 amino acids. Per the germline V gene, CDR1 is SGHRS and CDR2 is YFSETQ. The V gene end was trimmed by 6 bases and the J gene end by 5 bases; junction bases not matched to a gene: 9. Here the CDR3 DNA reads TGCGCCAGCAACCCGGACAGGGGACTTAACAATGAGCAGTTCTTC. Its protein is CASNPDRGLNNEQFF.

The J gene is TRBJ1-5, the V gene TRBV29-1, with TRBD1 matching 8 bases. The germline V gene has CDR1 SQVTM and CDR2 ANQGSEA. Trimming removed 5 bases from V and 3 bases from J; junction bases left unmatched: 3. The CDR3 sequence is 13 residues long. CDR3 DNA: TGCAGCGTTACAGGGGGGTACAATCAGCCCCAGCATTTT. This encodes CSVTGGYNQPQHF.

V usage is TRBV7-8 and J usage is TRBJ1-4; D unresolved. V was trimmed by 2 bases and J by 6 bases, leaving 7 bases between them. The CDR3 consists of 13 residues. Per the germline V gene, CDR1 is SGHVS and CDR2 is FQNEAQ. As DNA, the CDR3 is TGTGCCAGCAGCTTATCGCGTGATGAAAAACTGTTTTTT. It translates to CASSLSRDEKLFF.

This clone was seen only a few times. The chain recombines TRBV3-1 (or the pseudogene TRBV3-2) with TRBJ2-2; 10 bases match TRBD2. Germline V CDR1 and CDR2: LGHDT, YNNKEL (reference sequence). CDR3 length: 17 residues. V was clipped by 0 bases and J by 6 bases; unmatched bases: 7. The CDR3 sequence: CASSQDVSGRAAGELFF. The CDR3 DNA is TGTGCCAGCAGCCAAGATGTGAGCGGGAGGGCCGCCGGGGAGCTGTTTTTT.

The CDR3 bases are TGTGCCTGGAGTGGTGGGGGATCTAGCACAGATACGCAGTATTTT. Translated, it gives CAWSGGGSSTDTQYF. The chain links TRBV30 to TRBJ2-3; D is tentatively TRBD1 or TRBD2 (5 bases each). The germline V gene encodes CDR1 GTSNPN and CDR2 SVGIG (reference sequence). V was cut by 1 base and J by 0 bases, with 11 bases left in between. The length of the CDR3 is 15 residues.

CDR3 sequence (DNA): TGTGCCAGCAGTGAAGGGGTAGGCACTGAAGCTTTCTTT. Protein: CASSEGVGTEAFF. The chain employs TRBV2 and TRBJ1-1; no definite D call. Trimming took off 1 base at V and 4 bases at J, with 7 bases between the two ends. The CDR3 contains 13 residues. Germline V gene lookup returns CDR1 SNHLY and CDR2 FYNNEI.

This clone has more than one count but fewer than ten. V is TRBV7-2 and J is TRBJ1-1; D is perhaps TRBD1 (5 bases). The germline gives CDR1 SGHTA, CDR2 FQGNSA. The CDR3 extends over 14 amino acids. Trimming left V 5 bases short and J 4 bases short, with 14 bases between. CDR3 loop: CASSLAQGLTEAFF. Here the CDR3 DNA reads TGTGCCAGCAGCCTGGCTCAGGGACTCACTGAAGCTTTCTTT.

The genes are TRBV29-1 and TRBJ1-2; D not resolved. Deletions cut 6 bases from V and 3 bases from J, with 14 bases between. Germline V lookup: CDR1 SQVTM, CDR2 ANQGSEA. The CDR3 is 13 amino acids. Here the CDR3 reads CSVDHKAHYGYTF. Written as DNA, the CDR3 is TGCAGCGTGGACCACAAGGCCCACTATGGCTACACCTTC.

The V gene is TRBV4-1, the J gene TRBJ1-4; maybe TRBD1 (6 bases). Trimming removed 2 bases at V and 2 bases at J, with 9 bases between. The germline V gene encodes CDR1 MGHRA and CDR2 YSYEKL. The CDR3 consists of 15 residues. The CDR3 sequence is CASSQQGRTNEKLFF. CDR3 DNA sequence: TGCGCCAGCAGCCAACAGGGGCGCACTAATGAAAAACTGTTTTTT.

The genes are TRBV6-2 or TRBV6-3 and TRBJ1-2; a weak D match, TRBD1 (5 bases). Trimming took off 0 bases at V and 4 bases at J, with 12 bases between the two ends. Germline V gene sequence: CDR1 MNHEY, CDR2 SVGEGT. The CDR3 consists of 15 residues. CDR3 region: CASSYSGDVIYGYTF. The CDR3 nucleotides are TGTGCCAGCAGTTACTCCGGGGACGTTATCTATGGCTACACCTTC.

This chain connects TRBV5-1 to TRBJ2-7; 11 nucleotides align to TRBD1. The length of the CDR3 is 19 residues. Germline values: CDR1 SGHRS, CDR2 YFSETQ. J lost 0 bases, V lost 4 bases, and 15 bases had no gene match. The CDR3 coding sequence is TGCGCCAGCAGCGGTGGAGGACAGGGGGCCCGGCAAAGCTCCTACGAGCAGTACTTC. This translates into CASSGGGQGARQSSYEQYF.

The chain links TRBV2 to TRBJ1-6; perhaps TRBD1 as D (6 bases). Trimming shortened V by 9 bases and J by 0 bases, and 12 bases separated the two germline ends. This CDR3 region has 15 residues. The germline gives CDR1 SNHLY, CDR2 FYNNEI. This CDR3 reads CASVQGRSYNSPLHF. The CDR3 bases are TGTGCCAGTGTACAGGGCCGCTCCTATAATTCACCCCTCCACTTT.

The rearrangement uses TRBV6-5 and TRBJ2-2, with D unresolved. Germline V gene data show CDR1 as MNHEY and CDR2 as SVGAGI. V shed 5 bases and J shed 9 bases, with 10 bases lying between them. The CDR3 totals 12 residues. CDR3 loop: CASSPSSRELFF. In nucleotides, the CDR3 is TGTGCCAGCAGTCCCAGCTCCCGGGAGCTGTTTTTT.

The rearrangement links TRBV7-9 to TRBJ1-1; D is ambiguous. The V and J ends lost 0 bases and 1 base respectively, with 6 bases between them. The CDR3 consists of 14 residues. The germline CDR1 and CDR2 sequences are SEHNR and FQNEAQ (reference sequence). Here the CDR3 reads CASSLARTNTEAFF. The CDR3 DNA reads TGTGCCAGCAGCTTAGCCCGAACGAACACTGAAGCTTTCTTT.